Listed here are 5 T cell receptor beta chains from one sample, sequenced in a study of CD8 T cells in Susac syndrome. Reverse transcription used about 0.5 to 1 ug RNA and random hexamers. TCRdb analysed the immunoSEQ multiplex PCR reads with MiXCR anew, one entry per CDR3 protein. Of about 89,000 distinct CDR3 sequences listed, just under 95% were seen once; the top ten hold over 0.25%. The sequencing sample was made of CD8+ T cells from PBMCs. All receptors come from a human donor in good health.

The rearrangement joins TRBV2 to TRBJ2-3, with TRBD2 as a possible D gene (6 bases). The ends were cut back, 2 bases at V and 2 bases at J, with 11 bases in the middle. In germline, CDR1 is SNHLY, CDR2 FYNNEI. The CDR3 runs to 15 residues. CDR3 residues: CASSEQDYFTDTQYF. In nucleotides, the CDR3 is TGTGCCAGCAGTGAACAGGACTACTTCACAGATACGCAGTATTTT.

The chain joins TRBV5-1 to TRBJ2-2; D possibly corresponds to TRBD1 (6 bases). The V end lost 2 bases, the J end lost 4 bases, and 12 bases lay between the germline ends. Germline assignment: CDR1 SGHRS and CDR2 YFSETQ. The CDR3 has 15 amino acids. CDR3 nucleotides: TGCGCCAGCAGCTTCGGACAGAGACTCACCGGGGAGCTGTTTTTT. The encoded protein is CASSFGQRLTGELFF.

The chain joins TRBV12-3 or TRBV12-4 to TRBJ2-6; the D gene could be TRBD1 or TRBD2 (5 bases each). With 5 bases removed from V and 0 bases from J, the gap between germline ends came to 20 bases. The CDR3 runs to 19 residues. The CDR3 region has the DNA TGTGCCAGCAGTCCGGGGACCTCGACCCGCGACTCTGGGGCCAACGTCCTGACTTTC. Its translation is CASSPGTSTRDSGANVLTF.

V usage is TRBV5-4 and J usage is TRBJ2-7; 8 bases fit TRBD1. V lost 4 bases to trimming and J lost 4 bases; unmatched junction nucleotides: 7. In germline, CDR1 is SGHNT, CDR2 YYREEE (reference sequence). This CDR3 has 14 amino acids. CDR3 nucleotides: TGTGCCAGCAGCCCGACAGGGGATAGATACGAGCAGTACTTC. Its translation is CASSPTGDRYEQYF.

The chain links TRBV15 to TRBJ2-1; 8 bases agree with TRBD2. Germline CDR1 reads LNHNV; CDR2 reads YYDKDF (reference sequence). Trimming cost V 0 bases and J 7 bases; bases outside gene matches: 8. The CDR3 covers 16 residues. Here the CDR3 reads CATSRDPAGALNEQFF. CDR3 sequence (DNA): TGTGCCACCAGCAGAGATCCAGCGGGGGCGTTAAATGAGCAGTTCTTC. Full variable domain (remainder filled in from reference TRBV15 and TRBJ2-1): DAMVIQNPRYQVTQFGKPVTLSCSQTLNHNVMYWYQQKSSQAPKLLFHYYDKDFNNEADTPDNFQSRRPNTSFCFLDIRSPGLGDTAMYLCATSRDPAGALNEQFFGPGTRLTVL.